These 16 T cell receptor beta chains share one sample of origin, sequenced in a study of control samples from healthy donors and cancer patients. TCRdb keeps only in-frame clones here, not all; method: immunoSEQ multiplex PCR. The data hold 150,000 to 200,000 clones, with roughly 90% observed a single time. Sequenced sample: blood. All receptors derive from a woman between 50 and 59 years old in good health.

The chain is built from TRBV29-1 and TRBJ1-1; possible D gene TRBD1, 6 bases. CDR3 size: 14 residues. Deletions cut 7 bases from V and 4 bases from J, with 19 bases between. CDR1 and CDR2 (germline): SQVTM, ANQGSEA. CDR3 region: CSAGMQGMGTEAFF. In DNA form, the CDR3 reads TGCAGCGCCGGCATGCAGGGGATGGGCACTGAAGCTTTCTTT. The variable domain in full, completed from reference TRBV29-1 and TRBJ1-1, reads SAVISQKPSRDICQRGTSLTIQCQVDSQVTMMFWYRQQPGQSLTLIATANQGSEATYESGFVIDKFPISRPNLTFSTLTVSNMSPEDSSIYLCSAGMQGMGTEAFFGQGTRLTVV.

The CDR3 sequence is CASRMDLITEAFF. In DNA, the CDR3 is TGTGCCAGTAGGATGGACCTGATTACTGAAGCTTTCTTT. The chain carries TRBV19 and TRBJ1-1; D gene uncertain. V lost 6 bases, J lost 5 bases, and 13 bases lay in between. The CDR3 spans 13 residues. CDR1 is LNHDA, CDR2 SQIVND, per germline (reference sequence).

The genes are TRBV27 and TRBJ2-7; 8 nucleotides agree with TRBD1. Germline V gene data show CDR1 as MNHEY and CDR2 as SMNVEV (reference sequence). CDR3 length equals 14 residues. The J segment lost 6 bases and the V segment lost 0 bases, leaving 4 bases of the junction unmatched. Here the CDR3 reads CASSLSGQGSEQYF. The CDR3 bases are TGTGCCAGCAGTTTATCCGGACAGGGAAGCGAGCAGTACTTC.

This clone was counted a few times. The germline gene is not matched at one end of the junction; a read error may be the cause. This sequence joins TRBV2 and TRBJ2-5, with D unclear. The V gene's germline CDR1 is SNHLY and CDR2 FYNNEI. This CDR3 is built from 10 residues. The CDR3 nucleotides read TGTGCCAGTGCCCAAGTGACCCAGTACTTC. This translates into CASAQVTQYF.

CDR3 residues: CASSYSGVRSADTQYF. The DNA for the CDR3 is TGTGCCAGCAGTTACTCCGGGGTCCGGAGTGCAGATACGCAGTATTTT. The J gene is TRBJ2-3, the V gene TRBV6-6; tentatively, D is TRBD2 (5 bases). There are 16 residues in the CDR3. Looked up from germline, CDR1 is MNHNY and CDR2 is SVGAGI (reference sequence). The V end was cut by 0 bases, the J end by 4 bases, with 14 bases between.

The CDR3 coding sequence is TGTGCCAGCAGCTACCGGACTAGCGGTAATGAGCAGTTCTTC. It specifies CASSYRTSGNEQFF. The chain couples TRBV5-4 to TRBJ2-1; 10 nucleotides line up with TRBD2. Germline CDR1 reads SGHNT; CDR2 reads YYREEE (reference sequence). V lost 3 bases and J lost 7; bases outside the gene matches: 4. The CDR3 totals 14 residues.

The gene calls are TRBV7-9 and TRBJ1-6; no definite D call. CDR1 is SEHNR and CDR2 is FQNEAQ in the germline V gene (reference sequence). The CDR3 consists of 14 residues. Trimming removed 9 bases from V and 0 bases from J, with 9 bases in between. CDR3 sequence (DNA): TGTGCCAGTCACGGGAGCTCCTATAATTCACCCCTCCACTTT. It yields the protein CASHGSSYNSPLHF.

The CDR3 here is CASSRLGNNEQFF. CDR3 sequence (DNA): TGTGCCAGCAGTCGACTAGGAAACAATGAGCAGTTCTTC. The rearrangement links TRBV12-3 or TRBV12-4 to TRBJ2-1; D is possibly TRBD2 (6 bases). CDR3 size: 13 residues. Trimming took 5 bases from V and 5 from J, leaving 10 bases between them.

The chain recombines TRBV9 with TRBJ2-3, with TRBD2 matching over 8 bases. The CDR3 spans 15 residues. V was pared by 4 bases and J by 6 bases, with 10 bases of the junction left unmatched. CDR1 and CDR2 (germline): SGDLS, YYNGEE. This CDR3 reads CASSISRGARDTQYF. CDR3 DNA sequence: TGTGCCAGCAGCATTTCGCGGGGGGCCAGGGATACGCAGTATTTT.

The chain uses TRBV7-3 and TRBJ2-7, with TRBD1 matching over 7 bases. This CDR3 comprises 13 residues. V lost 4 bases to trimming and J lost 5 bases; unmatched junction nucleotides: 5. Germline V CDR1 and CDR2: SGHTA, FQGTGA. As DNA, the CDR3 is TGTGCCAGCAGCTCCAGGGGGTCCGACGAGCAGTACTTC. Its translation: CASSSRGSDEQYF. Based on the CDR3 plus reference TRBV7-3 and TRBJ2-7, the full variable domain is GAGVSQTPSNKVTEKGKYVELRCDPISGHTALYWYRQSLGQGPEFLIYFQGTGAADDSGLPNDRFFAVRPEGSVSTLKIQRTERGDSAVYLCASSSRGSDEQYFGPGTRLTVT.

The J gene is TRBJ2-3, the V gene TRBV6-6; D possibly uses TRBD1 or TRBD2 (6 bases each). There are 15 residues in the CDR3. From germline, CDR1 is MNHNY and CDR2 SVGAGI (reference sequence). Trimming took off 4 bases at V and 1 base at J, with 12 bases between the two ends. CDR3 nucleotide sequence: TGTGCCAGCAGTTCCCCAGGGGAGGGCACAGATACGCAGTATTTT. Translated: CASSSPGEGTDTQYF.

Only a few counts were recorded for this clone. The chain has TRBV6-1 and TRBJ1-1; D unresolved. Germline CDR1 and CDR2: MNHNS and SASEGT. There are 16 residues in the CDR3. Deletions cut 4 bases from V and 0 bases from J, with 15 bases between. CDR3 nucleotide sequence: TGTGCCAGCAGTGCCCATGGACCCGGCCTGAACACTGAAGCTTTCTTT. Amino acid sequence: CASSAHGPGLNTEAFF.

The chain joins TRBV7-3 to TRBJ1-6; D gene unclear. The CDR3 sequence is 13 residues long. Germline V gene data show CDR1 as SGHTA and CDR2 as FQGTGA. V was cut by 4 bases and J by 8 bases, with 9 bases left in between. CDR3 region: CASSSTKDSPLHF. Written as DNA, the CDR3 is TGTGCCAGCAGCTCGACCAAGGATTCACCCCTCCACTTT.

The chain links TRBV28 to TRBJ1-4; D is perhaps TRBD1 (5 bases). Germline values: CDR1 MDHEN, CDR2 SYDVKM. This CDR3 is built from 14 residues. Trimming stripped 1 base from V and 7 bases from J, with 10 bases between. CDR3 residues: CASSLSGRGEKLFF. In nucleotides, the CDR3 is TGTGCCAGCAGTTTATCAGGGAGGGGTGAAAAACTGTTTTTT. The whole variable domain, filled in from reference TRBV28 and TRBJ1-4, reads DVKVTQSSRYLVKRTGEKVFLECVQDMDHENMFWYRQDPGLGLRLIYFSYDVKMKEKGDIPEGYSVSREKKERFSLILESASTNQTSMYLCASSLSGRGEKLFFGSGTQLSVL.

In this sample, this clone turned up once. The chain joins TRBV28 to TRBJ1-5; the match to TRBD1 covers 10 bases. The CDR3 covers 16 residues. J gave up 3 bases and V 6 bases, and 8 bases lay outside the gene matches. Germline loops: CDR1 MDHEN, CDR2 SYDVKM. The CDR3 DNA reads TGTGCCAGCAGCGATGGGACAGGGGAGTACAATCAGCCCCAGCATTTT. Its translation is CASSDGTGEYNQPQHF.

This chain uses TRBV28 with TRBJ2-7; D gene unclear. The length of the CDR3 is 13 residues. V was cut by 4 bases and J by 3 bases, with 10 bases left in between. Germline CDR1 is MDHEN and CDR2 is SYDVKM. For the CDR3, the DNA is TGTGCCAGCAGTTCGGTCCCAAGCTACGAGCAGTACTTC. The encoded protein is CASSSVPSYEQYF.